This T cell receptor (beta chain) comes out of a study of CD8 T cells in Susac syndrome. An amount of RNA that ranged from roughly 0.45 to 1 ug was reverse transcribed with random hexamers. Amplification of TCR beta CDR3 spanned 54 Vbeta and 13 Jbeta via immunoSEQ multiplex PCR. TCRdb passed the immunoSEQ multiplex PCR reads through MiXCR, listing each CDR3 protein once. The profile covers approximately 70,000 distinct CDR3 sequences, with more than 85% appearing a single time and roughly 0.24% taken by the ten largest. The CDR3 covers 15 residues. Trimming removed 0 bases from V and 4 bases from J; junction bases left unmatched: 3. The germline V gene encodes CDR1 SGHRS and CDR2 YFSETQ. Blood CD8+ and CD4+ T cells underwent high-throughput TCR beta sequencing.

This rearrangement joins TRBV5-1 to TRBJ2-2, with 7 bases fitting TRBD1. Input material: CD8+ T cells from PBMCs. The source of this sequence is a human donor in good health. CDR3 DNA sequence: TGCGCCAGCAGCTTGGGAGGGGGCGGCACCGGGGAGCTGTTTTTT. This sequence encodes CASSLGGGGTGELFF.